The 18 T cell receptor beta chains below all came from one sample that was sequenced in a study of cytomegalovirus exposure and HLA in healthy donors. The PCR made use of 60 Vbeta and 13 Jbeta primers. Here immunoSEQ multiplex PCR was the method, and the copy in TCRdb shows in-frame clones only, minus some. The sample comprises 100,000 to 140,000 clones, around 69% of which are singletons, and around 2.1% rests with the top ten. The source material was PBMCs. These receptors all come from a man aged 18 to 30 in good health and CMV-seronegative.

The V call is TRBV27, the J call TRBJ1-2, with TRBD1 identical over 12 bases. This CDR3 contains 13 residues. Losses at the gene ends were 2 bases for V and 8 bases for J; bases not matched to a gene: 0. Germline V gene lookup returns CDR1 MNHEY and CDR2 SMNVEV (reference sequence). The CDR3 sequence is CASSLGTGGGYTF. In nucleotides, the CDR3 is TGTGCCAGCAGTTTAGGGACAGGGGGCGGCTACACCTTC.

The V and J genes are TRBV2 and TRBJ2-1; tentative D call: TRBD2 (5 bases). Germline-derived CDR1 and CDR2 are SNHLY and FYNNEI. V shed 7 bases and J shed 9 bases, with 10 bases lying between them. The CDR3 runs to 11 residues. The CDR3 reads CASTGKAEQFF. The CDR3 region has the DNA TGTGCCAGCACGGGGAAAGCTGAGCAGTTCTTC.

This clone was found a few times. The V and J genes are TRBV10-3 and TRBJ1-4, with 8 bases fitting TRBD1. V was clipped by 6 bases and J by 7 bases; unmatched bases: 7. From germline, CDR1 is ENHRY and CDR2 SYGVKD. The CDR3 is 14 amino acids. DNA for the CDR3: TGTGCCATCAGCCCTGGACAGGGAAGTGAAAAACTGTTTTTT. Its translation is CAISPGQGSEKLFF.

The genes are TRBV30 and TRBJ1-4; no definite D call. CDR3 size: 11 residues. The germline V gene encodes CDR1 GTSNPN and CDR2 SVGIG (reference sequence). V dropped 5 bases and J dropped 7 bases, with 8 bases sitting between them. The CDR3 coding sequence is TGTGCCTGGGTTGGGAGTGAAAAACTGTTTTTT. It codes for CAWVGSEKLFF. Looking up the rest from reference TRBV30 and TRBJ1-4 gives the full variable domain: SQTIHQWPATLVQPVGSPLSLECTVEGTSNPNLYWYRQAAGRGLQLLFYSVGIGQISSEVPQNLSASRPQDRQFILSSKKLLLSDSGFYLCAWVGSEKLFFGSGTQLSVL.

The chain is built from TRBV7-2 and TRBJ2-3; 16 positions agree with TRBD2. Germline V lookup: CDR1 SGHTA, CDR2 FQGNSA. The V gene end was trimmed by 0 bases and the J gene end by 1 base; junction bases not matched to a gene: 1. This CDR3 has 18 residues. CDR3 in amino acids: CASSLAGTSGGGTDTQYF. The DNA of the CDR3 is TGTGCCAGCAGCTTAGCCGGGACTAGCGGGGGGGGCACAGATACGCAGTATTTT.

This clone has more than one count but fewer than ten. The chain is built from TRBV6-1 and TRBJ2-7, with 8 bases identical to TRBD1. Germline-derived CDR1 and CDR2 are MNHNS and SASEGT. The CDR3 extends over 14 amino acids. V lost 4 bases to trimming and J lost 2 bases; unmatched junction nucleotides: 4. CDR3 loop: CASSVGQGTYEQYF. In nucleotides, the CDR3 is TGTGCCAGCAGTGTAGGACAGGGTACCTACGAGCAGTACTTC.

The chain joins TRBV18 to TRBJ1-6; 9 bases align to TRBD1. The CDR3 sequence is 14 residues long. Germline CDR1 is KGHSH and CDR2 is LQKENI. V was clipped by 5 bases and J by 5 bases; unmatched bases: 1. The CDR3 DNA reads TGTGCCAGCTCAGGGACAGGGAATAATTCACCCCTCCACTTT. It encodes CASSGTGNNSPLHF.

This chain connects TRBV5-8 to TRBJ2-2; 12 positions agree with TRBD2. The CDR3 spans 16 residues. From germline, CDR1 is SGHTS and CDR2 YDEGEE. V shed 4 bases and J 7 bases; nucleotides not matched to a gene: 8. CDR3 sequence: CASSAPGLAGFGELFF. As DNA, the CDR3 is TGTGCCAGCAGCGCTCCGGGACTAGCGGGTTTCGGGGAGCTGTTTTTT.

V is TRBV4-3 and J is TRBJ2-5, with a tentative D call TRBD2 (6 bases). The CDR3 sequence is 14 residues long. Trimming shortened V by 0 bases and J by 3 bases, and 8 bases separated the two germline ends. The germline V gene encodes CDR1 LGHNA and CDR2 YSLEER. As DNA, the CDR3 is TGCGCCAGCAGCCAAGATTGGAGGGAAGAGACCCAGTACTTC. This codes for CASSQDWREETQYF.

The genes are TRBV27 and TRBJ2-2; D might be TRBD2 (5 bases). Trimming left V 3 bases short and J 0 bases short, with 14 bases between. This CDR3 has 17 residues. CDR1 and CDR2 from the germline V gene are MNHEY and SMNVEV (reference sequence). The CDR3 sequence: CASSLARTGTNTGELFF. The DNA for the CDR3 is TGTGCCAGCAGTTTGGCCCGGACGGGGACGAACACCGGGGAGCTGTTTTTT.

This chain connects TRBV19 to TRBJ1-2; possible D gene TRBD1, 5 bases. The CDR3 spans 15 residues. CDR1 LNHDA and CDR2 SQIVND come from the germline V gene (reference sequence). The ends were cut back, 1 base at V and 5 bases at J, with 14 bases in the middle. Here the CDR3 DNA reads TGTGCCAGTAGTATAGTCCTACAGGCCTCATATGGCTACACCTTC. Its protein is CASSIVLQASYGYTF.

This chain uses TRBV5-5 with TRBJ2-6; 8 nucleotides agree with TRBD2. The CDR3 consists of 15 residues. The germline gives CDR1 SGHKS, CDR2 YYEKEE (reference sequence). V lost 2 bases, J lost 2 bases, and 0 bases stayed unmatched. Here the CDR3 DNA reads TGTGCCAGCAGCTTCGGGGGGGCTGGGGCCAACGTCCTGACTTTC. Its protein product is CASSFGGAGANVLTF.

The V gene is TRBV28, the J gene TRBJ2-7, with D perhaps TRBD1 (6 bases). CDR1 and CDR2 from the germline V gene are MDHEN and SYDVKM. CDR3 length: 14 residues. Trimming removed 5 bases from V and 3 bases from J, with 14 bases in between. The CDR3 loop is CASSITGTIYEQYF. CDR3 bases: TGTGCCAGCAGTATTACCGGGACAATCTACGAGCAGTACTTC.

This chain's CDR3 is CASSPKTGSGNYGYTF. The CDR3 coding sequence is TGTGCCAGCTCACCTAAGACAGGGTCGGGGAACTATGGCTACACCTTC. The chain couples TRBV18 to TRBJ1-2; TRBD1 aligns across 7 bases. CDR1 and CDR2 from the germline V gene are KGHSH and LQKENI. This CDR3 has 16 residues. Losses at the gene ends were 3 bases for V and 2 bases for J; bases not matched to a gene: 9.

This clone is a singleton in its sample. The V call is TRBV27, the J call TRBJ1-5; D remains unclear. V lost 6 bases, J lost 4 bases, and 10 bases lay in between. CDR3 length: 13 amino acids. Per the germline V gene, CDR1 is MNHEY and CDR2 is SMNVEV (reference sequence). The CDR3 loop reads CASSLTTNQPQHF. CDR3 DNA sequence: TGTGCCAGCAGCCTTACGACAAATCAGCCCCAGCATTTT.

In its sample, this clone was seen once. The chain has TRBV5-6 and TRBJ2-7; D remains unclear. The V gene's germline CDR1 is SGHDT and CDR2 YYEEEE. V was trimmed by 4 bases and J by 2 bases, leaving 4 bases between them. The CDR3 runs to 11 residues. The CDR3 reads CASSQTYEQYF. In nucleotides, the CDR3 is TGTGCCAGCAGCCAAACCTACGAGCAGTACTTC.

This clone is termed medium-sized. The chain uses TRBV28 and TRBJ2-2; D perhaps matches TRBD2 (7 bases). This CDR3 contains 15 residues. Trimming pared 6 bases from V and 3 bases from J, leaving 14 bases between. Per germline, CDR1 MDHEN and CDR2 SYDVKM. The CDR3: CASRSQGRDTGELFF. The CDR3 nucleotides read TGTGCCAGCAGGTCGCAGGGGAGGGACACCGGGGAGCTGTTTTTT.

The DNA of the CDR3 is TGTGCCAGCAGCCAGGGGACCCCGACTAGCGGGGGCCACAATGAGCAGTTCTTC. Translated, it gives CASSQGTPTSGGHNEQFF. The chain employs TRBV4-2 and TRBJ2-1; TRBD2 matches 12 bases. V lost 3 bases, J lost 5 bases, and 11 bases stayed unmatched. Germline CDR1 reads LGHNA; CDR2 reads YNFKEQ. The CDR3 contains 18 residues.